The 14 T cell receptor beta chains listed next were all sequenced from one sample in a study of CXCR3-negative and CXCR3-positive naive CD8 T cells. cDNA libraries for TRB were generated by 5' RACE incorporating UMI labels. TCRdb re-called the 5' RACE reads; every CDR3 protein appears as one record, without DNA. This sample's table has 100,000 to 150,000 distinct CDR3 sequences. The sequencing sample was made of naive CXCR3- CD8+ T cells from blood. Subset indicated: CD45RO-CCR7+CD27+CD95- naive CD8+ T cells lacking CXCR3 (TNR3-). The receptors here all came from a human donor in good health. Some clones in this sample may be carry-over from other donors' samples.

The chain recombines TRBV14 with TRBJ2-2. CDR1 and CDR2 (germline): SGHDN, FVKESK. This CDR3 has 17 residues. This CDR3 is CASSQDLAHENTGELFF.

This chain links TRBV5-1 with TRBJ2-1; lacking DNA, the TRBD2 call made by TCRdb goes unchecked. The CDR3 loop spans 15 amino acids. The V gene's germline CDR1 is SGHRS and CDR2 YFSETQ. CDR3 sequence: CASSPDYSSYNEQFF.

The rearrangement links TRBV7-2 to TRBJ2-3; checking the TCRdb D call of TRBD2 is not possible without DNA. The CDR3 length is 13 residues. The germline gives CDR1 SGHTA, CDR2 FQGNSA. The CDR3 loop reads CASIGLSTDTQYF.

The rearrangement links TRBV6-5 to TRBJ2-2; the D call from TCRdb, TRBD2, cannot be confirmed without DNA. Germline assignment: CDR1 MNHEY and CDR2 SVGAGI. The CDR3 length is 16 residues. The CDR3 protein is CASSYLAGTNTGELFF.

V and J are TRBV24-1 and TRBJ2-2; TCRdb designates TRBD1, a call that cannot be tested without DNA. The CDR3 totals 17 residues. Germline V gives CDR1 KGHDR, CDR2 SFDVKD. The CDR3 sequence is CATSDFGGQDNTGELFF.

V usage is TRBV27 and J usage is TRBJ1-5; absent DNA, TCRdb's TRBD1 call cannot be checked. Per germline, CDR1 MNHEY and CDR2 SMNVEV (reference sequence). The CDR3 is made up of 19 amino acids. CDR3 in amino acids: CASSSLPGTGGASNQPQHF.

The chain has TRBV9 and TRBJ2-1; TCRdb gives TRBD1 as the D gene, but with no DNA this cannot be confirmed. Germline CDR1 reads SGDLS; CDR2 reads YYNGEE. The CDR3 is made up of 17 amino acids. CDR3 protein: CASSPPLGKDSYNEQFF.

The V call is TRBV12-3 or TRBV12-4, the J call TRBJ2-1; the TCRdb call, TRBD1, lacks DNA for checking. This CDR3 has 15 residues. CDR3 sequence reads: CASSFAGTSYNEQFF.

The chain links TRBV5-5 to TRBJ2-1; TCRdb outputs TRBD2, but without DNA this stays unchecked. From germline, CDR1 is SGHKS and CDR2 YYEKEE (reference sequence). The CDR3 extends over 14 amino acids. Here the CDR3 reads CASSFGAGYNEQFF.

The chain recombines TRBV29-1 with TRBJ2-7; TCRdb indicates TRBD2, and absent DNA this call remains unverified. CDR1 is SQVTM and CDR2 is ANQGSEA in the germline V gene. The CDR3 runs 14 residues. CDR3 sequence: CSAGGGSLSYEQYF.

CDR3 residues: CASSVDDANEQFF. The chain has TRBV9 and TRBJ2-1. Germline CDR1 and CDR2: SGDLS and YYNGEE. This CDR3 contains 13 residues. Supplemented by reference TRBV9 and TRBJ2-1, the full variable domain reads DSGVTQTPKHLITATGQRVTLRCSPRSGDLSVYWYQQSLDQGLQFLIQYYNGEERAKGNILERFSAQQFPDLHSELNLSSLELGDSALYFCASSVDDANEQFFGPGTRLTVL.

The chain uses TRBV7-2 and TRBJ2-7. The germline V gene has CDR1 SGHTA and CDR2 FQGNSA. The CDR3 is made up of 14 amino acids. Here the CDR3 reads CASSHGVLADEQYF.

The rearrangement links TRBV21-1 to TRBJ1-6; the D gene TCRdb calls, TRBD1, cannot be checked with no DNA. TRBV21-1 is a recognized pseudogene. The CDR3 is 17 amino acids. CDR3: CASSKRRQGQSNSPLHF.

The V gene is TRBV7-8, the J gene TRBJ2-3; checking the TCRdb D call of TRBD2 is not possible without DNA. Germline values: CDR1 SGHVS, CDR2 FQNEAQ. The CDR3 extends over 15 amino acids. This chain's CDR3 is CASSPGRTWTDTQYF.